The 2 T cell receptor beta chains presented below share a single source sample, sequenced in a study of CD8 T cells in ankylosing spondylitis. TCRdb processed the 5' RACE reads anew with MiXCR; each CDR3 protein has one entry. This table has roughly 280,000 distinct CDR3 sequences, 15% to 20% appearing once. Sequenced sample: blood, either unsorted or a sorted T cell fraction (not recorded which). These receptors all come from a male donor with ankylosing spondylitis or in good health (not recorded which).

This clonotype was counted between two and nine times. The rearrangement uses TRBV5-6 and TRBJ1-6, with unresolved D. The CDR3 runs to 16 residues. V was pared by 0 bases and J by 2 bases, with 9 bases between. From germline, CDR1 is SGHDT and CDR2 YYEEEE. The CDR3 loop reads CASSLDGTAYNSPLHF. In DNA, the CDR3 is TGTGCCAGCAGCTTGGACGGAACAGCCTATAATTCACCCCTCCACTTT.

CDR3 protein: CASRPQGVRNYGYTF. CDR3 DNA: TGTGCCAGCAGGCCACAGGGGGTGCGAAACTATGGCTACACCTTC. V gene TRBV28 combines with J gene TRBJ1-2; 8 positions agree with TRBD1. With V trimmed by 6 bases and J by 2 bases, 8 bases remained unmatched. Germline CDR1 reads MDHEN; CDR2 reads SYDVKM. The CDR3 has 15 amino acids.